This T cell receptor beta chain was identified in a study of shared clonotypes between healthy human individuals. Notes on the study in general: Non-shared clonotypes had lower generation probabilities than those shared by all four donors. Naive subsets generally exceeded memory subsets in estimated richness.

Method: immunoSEQ multiplex PCR; TCRdb's copy keeps in-frame clones and lacks some. The table records 2.3 million or so clones, approximately 95% of them present only once. CDR1 is SNHLY and CDR2 is FYNNEI in the germline V gene. The CDR3 extends over 13 amino acids. V was clipped by 5 bases and J by 6 bases, with 11 bases between them. Worth noting for this clone: Its target is not known.

The receptor was derived from a young man in good health. Some clones in this sample may be carry-over from other donors' samples. V and J are TRBV2 and TRBJ1-5; D is unclear. Sequenced: naive CD4+ T cells from PBMCs. The subset is: CD45RA+ positively selected. The CDR3 DNA sequence: TGTGCCAGCAGTCAAGGGATTTCTCAGCCCCAGCATTTT. Amino acid sequence: CASSQGISQPQHF.